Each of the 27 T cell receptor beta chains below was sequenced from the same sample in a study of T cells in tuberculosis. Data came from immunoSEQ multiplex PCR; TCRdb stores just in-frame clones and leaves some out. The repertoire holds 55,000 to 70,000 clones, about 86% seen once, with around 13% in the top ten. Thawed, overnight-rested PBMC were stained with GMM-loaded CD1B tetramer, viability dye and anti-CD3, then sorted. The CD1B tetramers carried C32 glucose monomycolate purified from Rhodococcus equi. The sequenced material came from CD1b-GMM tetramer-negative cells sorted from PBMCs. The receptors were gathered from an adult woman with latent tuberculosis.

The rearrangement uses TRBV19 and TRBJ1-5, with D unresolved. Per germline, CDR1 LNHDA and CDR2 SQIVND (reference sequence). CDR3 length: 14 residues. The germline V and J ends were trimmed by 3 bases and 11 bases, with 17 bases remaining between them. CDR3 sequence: CASSIEGTTMSQHF. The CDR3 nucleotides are TGTGCCAGTAGTATCGAGGGTACCACGATGTCCCAGCATTTT.

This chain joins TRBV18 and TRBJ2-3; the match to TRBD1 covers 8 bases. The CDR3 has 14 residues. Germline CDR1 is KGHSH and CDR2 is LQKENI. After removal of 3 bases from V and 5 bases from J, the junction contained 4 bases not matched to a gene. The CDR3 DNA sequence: TGTGCCAGCTCACCGCAGGGGGCGGGAGATACGCAGTATTTT. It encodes CASSPQGAGDTQYF. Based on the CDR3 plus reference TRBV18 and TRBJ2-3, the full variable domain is NAGVMQNPRHLVRRRGQEARLRCSPMKGHSHVYWYRQLPEEGLKFMVYLQKENIIDESGMPKERFSAEFPKEGPSILRIQQVVRGDSAAYFCASSPQGAGDTQYFGPGTRLTVL.

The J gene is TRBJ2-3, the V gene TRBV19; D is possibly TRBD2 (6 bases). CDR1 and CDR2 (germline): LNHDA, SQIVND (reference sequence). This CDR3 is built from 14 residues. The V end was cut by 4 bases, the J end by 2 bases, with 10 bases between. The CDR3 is CASSTGTVTDTQYF. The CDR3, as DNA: TGTGCCAGTAGTACCGGGACTGTCACAGATACGCAGTATTTT.

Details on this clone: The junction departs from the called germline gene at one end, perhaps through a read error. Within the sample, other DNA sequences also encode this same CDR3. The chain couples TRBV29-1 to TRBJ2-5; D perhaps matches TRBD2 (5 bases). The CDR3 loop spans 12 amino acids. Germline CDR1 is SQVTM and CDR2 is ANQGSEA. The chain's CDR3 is CSVLTTGKTQYF. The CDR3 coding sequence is TGCAGCGTACTCACCACGGGGAAGACTCAGTACTTC.

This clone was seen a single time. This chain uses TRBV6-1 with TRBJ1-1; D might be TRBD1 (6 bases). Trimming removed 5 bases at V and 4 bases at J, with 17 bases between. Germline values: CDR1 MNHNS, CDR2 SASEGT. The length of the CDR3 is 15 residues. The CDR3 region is CASSKGWGGSTEAFF. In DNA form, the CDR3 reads TGTGCCAGCAGTAAAGGGTGGGGGGGCAGCACTGAAGCTTTCTTT.

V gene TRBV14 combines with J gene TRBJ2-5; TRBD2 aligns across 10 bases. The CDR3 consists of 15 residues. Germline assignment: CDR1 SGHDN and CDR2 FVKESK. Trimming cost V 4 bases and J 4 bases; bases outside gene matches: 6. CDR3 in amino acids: CASSRAGGRGETQYF. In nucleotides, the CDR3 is TGTGCCAGCAGCCGAGCGGGAGGGAGAGGAGAGACCCAGTACTTC.

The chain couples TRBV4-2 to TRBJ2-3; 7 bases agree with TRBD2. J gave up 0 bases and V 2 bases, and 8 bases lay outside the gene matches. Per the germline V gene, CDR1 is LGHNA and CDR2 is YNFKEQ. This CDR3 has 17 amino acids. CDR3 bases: TGTGCCAGCAGCCAACCCTCGGCGGGGGAGAGCACAGATACGCAGTATTTT. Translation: CASSQPSAGESTDTQYF.

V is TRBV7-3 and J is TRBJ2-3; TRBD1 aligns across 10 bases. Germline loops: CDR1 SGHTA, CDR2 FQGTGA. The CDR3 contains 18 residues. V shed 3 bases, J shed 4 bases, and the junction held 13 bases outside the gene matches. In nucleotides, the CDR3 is TGTGCCAGCAGCTTCAATCCCACCGGGACAGGGGCCGCAGATACGCAGTATTTT. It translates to CASSFNPTGTGAADTQYF.

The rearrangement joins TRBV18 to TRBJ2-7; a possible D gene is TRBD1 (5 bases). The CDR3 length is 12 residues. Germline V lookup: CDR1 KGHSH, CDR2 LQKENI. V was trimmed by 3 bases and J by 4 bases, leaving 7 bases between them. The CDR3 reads CASSPTEYEQYF. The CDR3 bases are TGTGCCAGCTCACCGACAGAATACGAGCAGTACTTC.

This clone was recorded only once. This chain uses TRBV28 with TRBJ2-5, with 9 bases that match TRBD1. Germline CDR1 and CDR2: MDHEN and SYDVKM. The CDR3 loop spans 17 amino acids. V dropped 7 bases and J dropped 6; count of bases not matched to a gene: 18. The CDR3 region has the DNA TGTGCCAGCACTCCGAAGCTTGGGGACAGGGACTATCAGACCCAGTACTTC. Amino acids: CASTPKLGDRDYQTQYF.

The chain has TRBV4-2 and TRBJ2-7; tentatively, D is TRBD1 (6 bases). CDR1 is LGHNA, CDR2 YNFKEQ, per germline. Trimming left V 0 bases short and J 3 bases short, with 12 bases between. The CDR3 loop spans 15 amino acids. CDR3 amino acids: CASSQDVGAYYEQYF. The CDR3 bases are TGTGCCAGCAGCCAAGATGTGGGGGCATACTACGAGCAGTACTTC.

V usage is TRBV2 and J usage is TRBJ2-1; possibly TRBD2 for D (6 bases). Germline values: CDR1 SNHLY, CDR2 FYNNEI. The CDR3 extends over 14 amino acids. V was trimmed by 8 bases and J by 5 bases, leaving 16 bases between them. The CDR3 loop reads CASGPGVSNNEQFF. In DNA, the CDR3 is TGTGCCAGCGGCCCGGGGGTTTCCAACAATGAGCAGTTCTTC.

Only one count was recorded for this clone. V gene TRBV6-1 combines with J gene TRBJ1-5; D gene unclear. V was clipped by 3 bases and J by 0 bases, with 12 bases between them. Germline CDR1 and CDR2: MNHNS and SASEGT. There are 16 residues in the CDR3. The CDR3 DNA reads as TGTGCCAGCAGTGAGAGGAATATTCCTAGCAATCAGCCCCAGCATTTT. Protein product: CASSERNIPSNQPQHF.

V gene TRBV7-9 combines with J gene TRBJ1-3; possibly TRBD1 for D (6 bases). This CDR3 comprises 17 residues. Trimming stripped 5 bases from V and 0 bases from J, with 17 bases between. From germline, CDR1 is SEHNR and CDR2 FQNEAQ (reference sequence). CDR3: CASSLFLGTLSGNTIYF. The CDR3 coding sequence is TGTGCCAGCAGCCTCTTTCTCGGGACACTCTCTGGAAACACCATATATTTT.

CDR3 residues: CASSLTGEEETQYF. CDR3 DNA: TGTGCCAGCAGTTTGACAGGGGAAGAAGAGACCCAGTACTTC. The chain uses TRBV2 and TRBJ2-5, with 8 bases lining up with TRBD1. Losses at the gene ends were 5 bases for V and 3 bases for J; bases not matched to a gene: 5. Germline lookup yields CDR1 SNHLY and CDR2 FYNNEI. The CDR3 is 14 residues long.

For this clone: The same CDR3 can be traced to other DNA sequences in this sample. The CDR3 loop is CASSLEGGGTEAFF. The CDR3 region has the DNA TGCGCCAGCAGCTTGGAAGGGGGCGGCACTGAAGCTTTCTTT. V is TRBV5-1 and J is TRBJ1-1, with 7 bases identical to TRBD1. The V gene's germline CDR1 is SGHRS and CDR2 YFSETQ. Trimming cost V 0 bases and J 4 bases; bases outside gene matches: 3. There are 14 residues in the CDR3.

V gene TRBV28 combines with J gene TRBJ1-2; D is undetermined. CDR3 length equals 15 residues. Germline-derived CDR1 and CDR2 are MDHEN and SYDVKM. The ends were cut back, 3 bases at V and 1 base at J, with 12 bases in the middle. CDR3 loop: CASSFPRQFNYGYTF. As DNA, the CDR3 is TGTGCCAGCAGTTTCCCCCGACAATTTAACTATGGCTACACCTTC.

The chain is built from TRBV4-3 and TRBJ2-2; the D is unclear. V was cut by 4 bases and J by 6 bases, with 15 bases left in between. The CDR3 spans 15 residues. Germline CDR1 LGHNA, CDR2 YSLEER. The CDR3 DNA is TGCGCCAGCAGCCGCCATTTAAGGCAGGCCGGGGAGCTGTTTTTT. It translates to CASSRHLRQAGELFF.

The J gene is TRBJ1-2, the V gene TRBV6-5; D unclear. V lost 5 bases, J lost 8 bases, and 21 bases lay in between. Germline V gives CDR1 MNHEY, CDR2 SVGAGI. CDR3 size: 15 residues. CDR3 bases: TGTGCCAGCAGTGCCGCGGGTACGGGTGTAGGCGGCTACACCTTC. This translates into CASSAAGTGVGGYTF.

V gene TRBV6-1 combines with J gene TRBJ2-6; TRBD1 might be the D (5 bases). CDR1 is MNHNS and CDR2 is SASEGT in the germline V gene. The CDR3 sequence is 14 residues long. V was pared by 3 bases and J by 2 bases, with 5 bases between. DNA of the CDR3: TGTGCCAGCAGTGACAGGGCTGGGGCCAACGTCCTGACTTTC. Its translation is CASSDRAGANVLTF.

DNA of the CDR3: TGTGCCAGCTCCCCGACAGGGGACATCTATGGCTACACCTTC. It specifies CASSPTGDIYGYTF. This rearrangement joins TRBV18 to TRBJ1-2; 8 positions agree with TRBD1. Trimming took 6 bases from V and 4 from J; bases not matched to a gene: 7. Germline V gene data show CDR1 as KGHSH and CDR2 as LQKENI. The CDR3 loop spans 14 amino acids.

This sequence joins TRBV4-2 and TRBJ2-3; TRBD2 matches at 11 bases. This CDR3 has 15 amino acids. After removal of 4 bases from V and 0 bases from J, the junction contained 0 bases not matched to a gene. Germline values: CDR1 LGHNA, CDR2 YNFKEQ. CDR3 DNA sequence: TGTGCCAGCAGCCGGACTAGCGGGAGCACAGATACGCAGTATTTT. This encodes CASSRTSGSTDTQYF.

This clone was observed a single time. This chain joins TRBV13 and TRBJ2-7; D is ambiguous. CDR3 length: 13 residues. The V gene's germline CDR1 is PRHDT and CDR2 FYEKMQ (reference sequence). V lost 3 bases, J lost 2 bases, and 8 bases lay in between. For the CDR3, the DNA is TGTGCCAGCAGCTTCAGCGAGCCCTACGAGCAGTACTTC. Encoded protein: CASSFSEPYEQYF.

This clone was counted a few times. CDR3 loop: CASSLSRQFNYGYTF. DNA for the CDR3: TGTGCCAGCAGTTTATCCAGGCAGTTTAACTATGGCTACACCTTC. J is TRBJ1-2 and V is TRBV28; D is uncertain. Looked up from germline, CDR1 is MDHEN and CDR2 is SYDVKM. V lost 1 base, J lost 1 base, and 10 bases lay in between. CDR3 length: 15 amino acids.

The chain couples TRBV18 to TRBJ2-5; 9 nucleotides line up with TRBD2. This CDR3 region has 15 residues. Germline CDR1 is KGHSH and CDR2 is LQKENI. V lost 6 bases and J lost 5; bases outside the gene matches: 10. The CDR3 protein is CASSPTRGGRETQYF. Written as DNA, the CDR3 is TGTGCCAGCTCCCCTACGCGGGGGGGCCGGGAGACCCAGTACTTC.

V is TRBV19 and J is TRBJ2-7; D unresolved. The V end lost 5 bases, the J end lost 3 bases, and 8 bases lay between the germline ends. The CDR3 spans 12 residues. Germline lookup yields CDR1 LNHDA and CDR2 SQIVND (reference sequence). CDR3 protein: CASSAGYYEQYF. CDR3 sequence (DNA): TGTGCCAGTAGTGCCGGGTACTACGAGCAGTACTTC.

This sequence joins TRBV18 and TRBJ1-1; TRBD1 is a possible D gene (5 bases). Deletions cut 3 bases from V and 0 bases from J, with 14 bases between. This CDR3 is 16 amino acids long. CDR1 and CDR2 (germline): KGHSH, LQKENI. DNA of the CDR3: TGTGCCAGCTCACCTTACGGGGGGACGGTGAACACTGAAGCTTTCTTT. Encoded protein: CASSPYGGTVNTEAFF.